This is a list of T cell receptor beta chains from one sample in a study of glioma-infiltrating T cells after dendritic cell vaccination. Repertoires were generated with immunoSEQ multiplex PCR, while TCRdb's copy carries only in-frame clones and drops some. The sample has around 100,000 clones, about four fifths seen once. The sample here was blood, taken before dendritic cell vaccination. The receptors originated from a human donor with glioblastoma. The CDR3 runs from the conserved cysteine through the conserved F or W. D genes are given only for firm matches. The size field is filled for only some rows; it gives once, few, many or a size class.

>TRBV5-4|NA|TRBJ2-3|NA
TGTGCCAGCAGCCCCCGGGGATCCACAGATACGCAGTATTTT
CASSPRGSTDTQYF
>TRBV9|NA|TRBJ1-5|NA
TGTGCCAGCAGCGTAGGAGAAGACACCTCTAGCAATCAGCCCCAGCATTTT
CASSVGEDTSSNQPQHF
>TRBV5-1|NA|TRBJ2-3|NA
TGCGCCAGCAGCTTGTCTCAGCGGAACGGGGATACGCAGTATTTT
CASSLSQRNGDTQYF
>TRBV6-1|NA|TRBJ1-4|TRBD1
TGTGCCAGCAGGCAGGGGGCGACTAATGAAAAACTGTTTTTT
CASRQGATNEKLFF
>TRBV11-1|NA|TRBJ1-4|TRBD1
TGTGCCAGCAGCTTAGAGGGGGCGCCTAATGAAAAACTGTTTTTT
CASSLEGAPNEKLFF
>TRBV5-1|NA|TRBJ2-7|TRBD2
TGCGCCAGCAGCGAAACTAGCGACGGCGAGCAGTACTTC
CASSETSDGEQYF
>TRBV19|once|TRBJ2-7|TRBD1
TGTGCCAGTAGTAGATACCGGGACAGGGACTACGAGCAGTACTTC
CASSRYRDRDYEQYF
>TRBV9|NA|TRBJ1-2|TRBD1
TGTGCCAGCAGCCCGACAGGGGCCCATGGCTACACCTTC
CASSPTGAHGYTF
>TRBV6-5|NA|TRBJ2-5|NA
TGTGCCAGCAGCCCTACTAGGAGGGAGACCCAGTACTTC
CASSPTRRETQYF
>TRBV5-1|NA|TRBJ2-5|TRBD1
TGCGCCAGCAGCTTGGAGGGGGCCCGGGAGACCCAGTACTTC
CASSLEGARETQYF
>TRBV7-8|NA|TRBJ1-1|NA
TGTGCCAGCAGCGCACGGACAATTTTGAACACTGAAGCTTTCTTT
CASSARTILNTEAFF
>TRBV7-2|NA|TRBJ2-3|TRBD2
TGTGCCAGCAGCCCCCAGCGGGGATACACAGATACGCAGTATTTT
CASSPQRGYTDTQYF
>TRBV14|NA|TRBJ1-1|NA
TGTGCCAGCAGCCAACTGGGAGGGGACACTGAAGCTTTCTTT
CASSQLGGDTEAFF
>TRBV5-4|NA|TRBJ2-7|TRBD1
TGTGCCAGCAGTAGGAAAGGACAGGGATACGAGCAGTACTTC
CASSRKGQGYEQYF
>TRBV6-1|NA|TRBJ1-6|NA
TGTGCCAGCGCAGGGGACTCCTATAATTCACCCCTCCACTTT
CASAGDSYNSPLHF
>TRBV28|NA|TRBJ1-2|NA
TGTGCCAGCAGTTTATCCCTAGTTCTGTACTACACCTTC
CASSLSLVLYYTF
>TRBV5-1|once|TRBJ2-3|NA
TGCGCCAGCAGCTTTGCTAGCTCCACAGATACGCAGTATTTT
CASSFASSTDTQYF
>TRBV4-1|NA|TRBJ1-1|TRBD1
TGCGCCAGCAGCCCCGGGGTGTCCCGGGACAGGAACACTGAAGCTTTCTTT
CASSPGVSRDRNTEAFF
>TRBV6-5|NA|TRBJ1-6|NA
TGTGCCAGCAGTTACAGGGCAGGGTTCGGCTCACCCCTCCACTTT
CASSYRAGFGSPLHF
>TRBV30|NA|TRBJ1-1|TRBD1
TGTGCCTGGAGTGTACCAGGGGGGACTGAAGCTTTCTTT
CAWSVPGGTEAFF
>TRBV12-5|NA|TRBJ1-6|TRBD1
TGTGCTAGTGGTTTGCTACAGGGGCTTAATTCACCCCTCCACTTT
CASGLLQGLNSPLHF
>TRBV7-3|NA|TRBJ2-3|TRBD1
TGTGCCAGCAGCTTAAGTAGCCAGGGGGGCACAGATACGCAGTATTTT
CASSLSSQGGTDTQYF
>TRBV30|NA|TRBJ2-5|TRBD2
TGTGCCTGGAGTTCCGGGACTAGCGGGGAGACCCAGTACTTC
CAWSSGTSGETQYF
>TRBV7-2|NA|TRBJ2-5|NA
TGTGCCGGCTCCCCCGCCGCGGGGACTGGAGAGACCCAGTACTTC
CAGSPAAGTGETQYF
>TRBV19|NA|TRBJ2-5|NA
TGTGCCAGTAGTTCCCTGGCCCAAGAGACCCAGTACTTC
CASSSLAQETQYF
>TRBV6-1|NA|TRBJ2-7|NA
TGTGCCAGCAGTGAAGTTGGAGGGGCAAGCTCCTACGAGCAGTACTTC
CASSEVGGASSYEQYF
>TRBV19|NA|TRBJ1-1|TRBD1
TGTGCCAGTATCGGGGACAGGGGGGGGAACACTGAAGCTTTCTTT
CASIGDRGGNTEAFF